The rows below give T cell receptor beta chains drawn from one sample of a study of T cell changes during pregnancy in multiple sclerosis. Libraries were prepared by immunoSEQ multiplex PCR; TCRdb keeps only in-frame clonotypes and omits some of them. In the table there are tens of thousands of clones, 90% of which are singletons. Material: CD4+ T cells from peripheral blood mononuclear cells, obtained in the second trimester of pregnancy. These receptors originate from a female donor in good health, enrolled as a control in a pregnancy study. The CDR3 runs from the conserved cysteine through the conserved F or W. Fields, in order: CDR3 protein, CDR3 DNA, CDR3 length, D gene, clone size, J gene, V gene. D genes are given only for firm matches. The size entry is marked missing in some rows and otherwise reads once, few, many or a size class.

cdr3_aa: CASSRNGRENQPQHF
cdr3_nt: TGTGCCAGCAGCCGAAACGGACGGGAAAATCAGCCCCAGCATTTT
cdr3_length: 15
d_call: .
clone_size: .
j_call: TRBJ1-5
v_call: TRBV7-9

cdr3_aa: CASSVAGGAGYEQYF
cdr3_nt: TGTGCCAGCAGCGTAGCAGGGGGCGCAGGTTACGAGCAGTACTTC
cdr3_length: 15
d_call: TRBD1
clone_size: once
j_call: TRBJ2-7
v_call: TRBV9

cdr3_aa: CASSHGQLSNYGYTF
cdr3_nt: TGCGCCAGCAGCCATGGACAGCTCTCTAACTATGGCTACACCTTC
cdr3_length: 15
d_call: .
clone_size: .
j_call: TRBJ1-2
v_call: TRBV4-3

cdr3_aa: CASSGRVAGGYTF
cdr3_nt: TGTGCCAGCAGCGGCAGGGTAGCGGGTGGCTACACCTTC
cdr3_length: 13
d_call: .
clone_size: .
j_call: TRBJ1-2
v_call: TRBV25-1

cdr3_aa: CASSPPKGLNTGELFF
cdr3_nt: TGTGCCAGCTCACCACCCAAAGGACTCAACACCGGGGAGCTGTTTTTT
cdr3_length: 16
d_call: .
clone_size: .
j_call: TRBJ2-2
v_call: TRBV18

cdr3_aa: CASSSGLAVPEQFF
cdr3_nt: TGCGCCAGCAGCTCGGGACTAGCGGTCCCAGAGCAGTTCTTC
cdr3_length: 14
d_call: TRBD2
clone_size: .
j_call: TRBJ2-1
v_call: TRBV5-1

cdr3_aa: CASSLVGANTGELFF
cdr3_nt: TGTGCCAGCAGCTTGGTGGGGGCTAACACCGGGGAGCTGTTTTTT
cdr3_length: 15
d_call: .
clone_size: once
j_call: TRBJ2-2
v_call: TRBV5-6

cdr3_aa: CASSALGANEQFF
cdr3_nt: TGTGCCAGCAGTGCCCTAGGGGCAAATGAGCAGTTCTTC
cdr3_length: 13
d_call: .
clone_size: .
j_call: TRBJ2-1
v_call: TRBV2

cdr3_aa: CASSPRLGGFTEAFF
cdr3_nt: TGTGCCAGCAGCCCCCGCCTCGGGGGATTCACTGAAGCTTTCTTT
cdr3_length: 15
d_call: .
clone_size: .
j_call: TRBJ1-1
v_call: TRBV11-2

cdr3_aa: CASSRGRNSPLHF
cdr3_nt: TGTGCCAGCAGCAGGGGGCGTAATTCACCCCTCCACTTT
cdr3_length: 13
d_call: TRBD1
clone_size: .
j_call: TRBJ1-6
v_call: TRBV5-4

cdr3_aa: CASSYPGQGSNQPQHF
cdr3_nt: TGTGCCAGCAGTTACCCCGGACAGGGCTCCAATCAGCCCCAGCATTTT
cdr3_length: 16
d_call: TRBD1
clone_size: .
j_call: TRBJ1-5
v_call: TRBV6-6

cdr3_aa: CSVGPGQNEKLFF
cdr3_nt: TGCAGCGTTGGCCCCGGACAGAATGAAAAACTGTTTTTT
cdr3_length: 13
d_call: .
clone_size: .
j_call: TRBJ1-4
v_call: TRBV29-1

cdr3_aa: CASSLHTGLSGELFF
cdr3_nt: TGTGCCAGCAGCCTACACACAGGGTTGTCCGGGGAGCTGTTTTTT
cdr3_length: 15
d_call: .
clone_size: once
j_call: TRBJ2-2
v_call: TRBV11-3

cdr3_aa: CASATGGPNQPQHF
cdr3_nt: TGTGCCAGCGCCACAGGGGGCCCCAATCAGCCCCAGCATTTT
cdr3_length: 14
d_call: TRBD1
clone_size: .
j_call: TRBJ1-5
v_call: TRBV18

cdr3_aa: CASSLGTGEQFF
cdr3_nt: TGCGCCAGCAGCTTGGGGACTGGCGAGCAGTTCTTC
cdr3_length: 12
d_call: .
clone_size: .
j_call: TRBJ2-1
v_call: TRBV5-1

cdr3_aa: CASSSLKRGGHEQFF
cdr3_nt: TGTGCCAGCAGCTCCCTGAAGCGGGGGGGTCATGAGCAGTTCTTC
cdr3_length: 15
d_call: TRBD2
clone_size: .
j_call: TRBJ2-1
v_call: TRBV11-2

cdr3_aa: CASSQVYRGLGETQYF
cdr3_nt: TGTGCCAGCAGCCAAGTTTACAGGGGATTAGGAGAGACCCAGTACTTC
cdr3_length: 16
d_call: TRBD1
clone_size: .
j_call: TRBJ2-5
v_call: TRBV14

cdr3_aa: CASSPAGQANTEAFF
cdr3_nt: TGTGCCAGCTCACCCGCGGGACAGGCGAACACTGAAGCTTTCTTT
cdr3_length: 15
d_call: TRBD1
clone_size: .
j_call: TRBJ1-1
v_call: TRBV18

cdr3_aa: CSVAWLSGTPSEQYF
cdr3_nt: TGCAGCGTTGCCTGGCTGAGCGGGACCCCTTCCGAGCAGTACTTC
cdr3_length: 15
d_call: TRBD2
clone_size: .
j_call: TRBJ2-7
v_call: TRBV29-1

cdr3_aa: CASRGLAGAYEQYF
cdr3_nt: TGTGCCAGCAGAGGACTAGCGGGAGCTTACGAGCAGTACTTC
cdr3_length: 14
d_call: TRBD2
clone_size: .
j_call: TRBJ2-7
v_call: TRBV6-1

cdr3_aa: CASSARGSNTEAFF
cdr3_nt: TGTGCCAGCAGTGCCAGGGGGTCGAACACTGAAGCTTTCTTT
cdr3_length: 14
d_call: TRBD1
clone_size: .
j_call: TRBJ1-1
v_call: TRBV2

cdr3_aa: CASRSGGNTGELFF
cdr3_nt: TGTGCCAGCAGGTCGGGGGGGAACACCGGGGAGCTGTTTTTT
cdr3_length: 14
d_call: TRBD2
clone_size: .
j_call: TRBJ2-2
v_call: TRBV5-4

cdr3_aa: CSVAPGGLQETQYF
cdr3_nt: TGCAGCGTGGCCCCGGGGGGCCTACAAGAGACCCAGTACTTC
cdr3_length: 14
d_call: .
clone_size: .
j_call: TRBJ2-5
v_call: TRBV29-1

cdr3_aa: CAISDSRQGTGNTIYF
cdr3_nt: TGTGCCATCAGTGACTCCCGACAGGGCACTGGAAACACCATATATTTT
cdr3_length: 16
d_call: TRBD1
clone_size: .
j_call: TRBJ1-3
v_call: TRBV10-3

cdr3_aa: CASSLEGVSSSPLHF
cdr3_nt: TGTGCCAGCAGCCTGGAAGGGGTTTCTAGTTCACCCCTCCACTTT
cdr3_length: 15
d_call: .
clone_size: .
j_call: TRBJ1-6
v_call: TRBV7-2